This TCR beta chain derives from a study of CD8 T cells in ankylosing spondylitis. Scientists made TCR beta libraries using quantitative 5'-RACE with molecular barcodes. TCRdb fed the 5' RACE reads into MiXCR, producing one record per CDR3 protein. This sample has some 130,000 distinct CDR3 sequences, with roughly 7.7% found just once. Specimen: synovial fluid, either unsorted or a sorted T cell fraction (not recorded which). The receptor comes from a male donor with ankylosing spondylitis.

Written as DNA, the CDR3 is TGTGCCAGCTCATCCGCATACGCAACTAATGAAAAACTGTTTTTT. This gives the protein CASSSAYATNEKLFF. V gene TRBV18 combines with J gene TRBJ1-4; D gene unclear. The germline V gene has CDR1 KGHSH and CDR2 LQKENI. This CDR3 has 15 amino acids. The V end lost 5 bases, the J end lost 0 bases, and 10 bases lay between the germline ends. The full variable domain, with the rest looked up from reference TRBV18 and TRBJ1-4, is NAGVMQNPRHLVRRRGQEARLRCSPMKGHSHVYWYRQLPEEGLKFMVYLQKENIIDESGMPKERFSAEFPKEGPSILRIQQVVRGDSAAYFCASSSAYATNEKLFFGSGTQLSVL.